The 30 T cell receptor beta chains below were found in one sample sequenced in a study of OX40 agonist ivuxolimab in advanced cancers. Using immunoSEQ multiplex PCR, the repertoire was profiled, and TCRdb retains in-frame clones only, with some absent. The sample holds 45,000 to 60,000 clones, around nine tenths seen once. The sample was CD4+ or CD8+ T cells sorted from blood, taken in a trial of the OX40 agonist ivuxolimab. These receptor sequences come from an adult with an advanced solid tumor such as melanoma, head and neck, liver or kidney cancer.

This clone was seen only once. V is TRBV14 and J is TRBJ1-1; no clear D gene. This CDR3 comprises 12 residues. Germline loops: CDR1 SGHDN, CDR2 FVKESK. Trimming removed 8 bases from V and 4 bases from J, with 11 bases in between. CDR3 coding DNA: TGTGCCAGCGGAGACCTCAGCACTGAAGCTTTCTTT. As protein: CASGDLSTEAFF.

The chain carries TRBV7-8 and TRBJ1-1; the match to TRBD1 covers 7 bases. This CDR3 is built from 15 residues. Germline values: CDR1 SGHVS, CDR2 FQNEAQ. Trimming removed 5 bases from V and 7 bases from J; junction bases left unmatched: 13. The DNA of the CDR3 is TGTGCCAGCAGCCCAAACACCGGACAGGTATATGAAGCTTTCTTT. The encoded protein is CASSPNTGQVYEAFF.

The genes are TRBV6-1 and TRBJ1-6, with 8 bases matching TRBD1. Germline loops: CDR1 MNHNS, CDR2 SASEGT. This CDR3 is 14 amino acids long. The V segment lost 10 bases and the J segment 6 bases; nucleotides outside the gene matches: 8. The CDR3 sequence: CATTSTGVNSPLHF. DNA of the CDR3: TGTGCCACGACGTCGACAGGGGTTAATTCACCCCTCCACTTT.

V and J are TRBV9 and TRBJ2-2; D may match TRBD1 or TRBD2 (5 bases each). Deletions cut 4 bases from V and 2 bases from J, with 18 bases between. The CDR3 spans 17 residues. The germline V gene has CDR1 SGDLS and CDR2 YYNGEE. The CDR3 loop is CASSPRPRDGNTGELFF. The CDR3 region has the DNA TGTGCCAGCAGCCCGCGACCCCGGGACGGCAACACCGGGGAGCTGTTTTTT.

This rearrangement joins TRBV9 to TRBJ2-7; D is perhaps TRBD2 (7 bases). Germline V gene data show CDR1 as SGDLS and CDR2 as YYNGEE. The CDR3 extends over 15 amino acids. Trimming took 5 bases from V and 0 from J, leaving 15 bases between them. For the CDR3, the DNA is TGTGCCAGCAGTGGAGGGGGGGCCTCCTCCTACGAGCAGTACTTC. It encodes CASSGGGASSYEQYF.

In its sample, this clone was seen once. The chain uses TRBV6-1 and TRBJ2-1; 7 positions agree with TRBD2. The V gene's germline CDR1 is MNHNS and CDR2 SASEGT. The V and J ends lost 1 base and 6 bases, in that order; junction bases with no gene match: 6. The CDR3 covers 15 residues. CDR3 protein: CASSEELARTNEQFF. The CDR3 coding sequence is TGTGCCAGCAGTGAAGAACTAGCGCGTACCAATGAGCAGTTCTTC.

This clone has a handful of counts. The rearrangement uses TRBV2 and TRBJ1-2; 8 bases line up with TRBD1. CDR3 length equals 16 residues. The germline gives CDR1 SNHLY, CDR2 FYNNEI. With V trimmed by 5 bases and J by 4 bases, 12 bases remained unmatched. CDR3 loop: CASSYQTGTGTYGYTF. In DNA, the CDR3 is TGTGCCAGCAGTTATCAAACCGGGACAGGCACCTATGGCTACACCTTC.

This clone appeared once. The J gene is TRBJ2-5, the V gene TRBV4-3; D ambiguous. The CDR3 covers 16 residues. Trimming stripped 0 bases from V and 2 bases from J, with 13 bases between. CDR1 LGHNA and CDR2 YSLEER come from the germline V gene. The CDR3 loop is CASSQDVIRPQETQYF. The DNA for the CDR3 is TGCGCCAGCAGCCAAGACGTGATCCGACCGCAAGAGACCCAGTACTTC.

The chain is built from TRBV6-5 and TRBJ1-6; D is perhaps TRBD1 (5 bases). The CDR3 length is 15 residues. The germline V and J ends were trimmed by 2 bases and 9 bases, with 14 bases remaining between them. Germline values: CDR1 MNHEY, CDR2 SVGAGI. This chain's CDR3 is CASSYGPSGRSPLHF. CDR3 sequence (DNA): TGTGCCAGCAGTTACGGGCCATCGGGGCGTTCACCCCTCCACTTT.

The chain combines TRBV4-1 with TRBJ1-4; the D gene is possibly TRBD1 (6 bases). Germline assignment: CDR1 MGHRA and CDR2 YSYEKL. The V gene lost 7 bases and the J gene lost 6 bases, with 15 bases spanning the gap. The CDR3 is 14 residues long. The CDR3 here is CASKRTEGDEKLFF. CDR3 bases: TGCGCCAGCAAAAGGACAGAAGGAGATGAAAAACTGTTTTTT.

The chain carries TRBV7-9 and TRBJ2-5; 9 nucleotides agree with TRBD1. Near its end, the DNA agrees better with TRBJ2-7, so the J call may be wrong. CDR1 SEHNR and CDR2 FQNEAQ come from the germline V gene (reference sequence). The CDR3 loop spans 16 amino acids. The CDR3 DNA is TGTGCCAGCAGGACACCCGGGACAGGGAGCTCCTACGAGCAGTACTTC. This encodes CASRTPGTGSSYEQYF.

The chain couples TRBV9 to TRBJ1-2, with D unresolved. Germline CDR1 SGDLS, CDR2 YYNGEE. V was pared by 0 bases and J by 4 bases, with 4 bases between. The length of the CDR3 is 12 residues. CDR3 DNA: TGTGCCAGCAGCGTAGGATCCTATGGCTACACCTTC. Translated: CASSVGSYGYTF.

The chain recombines TRBV15 with TRBJ1-5, with a weak D call TRBD1 (5 bases). Per germline, CDR1 LNHNV and CDR2 YYDKDF (reference sequence). V shed 0 bases and J shed 4 bases, with 7 bases lying between them. The CDR3 consists of 14 residues. The CDR3 loop is CATSRDGGNQPQHF. The CDR3 nucleotides are TGTGCCACCAGCAGAGACGGGGGGAATCAGCCCCAGCATTTT.

V gene TRBV10-2 combines with J gene TRBJ1-5; tentatively, D is TRBD1 (5 bases). Germline values: CDR1 WSHSY, CDR2 SAAADI. Trimming removed 0 bases from V and 1 base from J, with 7 bases in between. CDR3 length: 15 amino acids. Here the CDR3 DNA reads TGCGCCAGCAGTGAGTCGTCAGGGAGCAATCAGCCCCAGCATTTT. Encoded protein: CASSESSGSNQPQHF.

The rearrangement uses TRBV19 and TRBJ2-7, with D unclear. V lost 1 base and J lost 3, with 13 bases in between. This CDR3 region has 15 residues. Germline CDR1 reads LNHDA; CDR2 reads SQIVND (reference sequence). In nucleotides, the CDR3 is TGTGCCAGTAGTATAGGTCCGGGCACGATCTACGAGCAGTACTTC. This codes for CASSIGPGTIYEQYF.

V usage is TRBV9 and J usage is TRBJ1-1; 10 nucleotides align to TRBD1. Looked up from germline, CDR1 is SGDLS and CDR2 is YYNGEE. With V trimmed by 3 bases and J by 5 bases, 7 bases remained unmatched. The CDR3 length is 15 residues. The chain's CDR3 is CASSAYRTGGTEAFF. CDR3 nucleotides: TGTGCCAGCAGCGCGTACCGGACAGGGGGGACTGAAGCTTTCTTT.

V and J are TRBV6-5 and TRBJ2-7; D not resolved. Looked up from germline, CDR1 is MNHEY and CDR2 is SVGAGI. This CDR3 has 10 amino acids. Between the trimmed V and J ends, which lost 5 bases and 4 bases, there was a span of 3 bases. The CDR3 loop is CASSQYEQYF. CDR3 sequence (DNA): TGTGCCAGCAGTCAGTACGAGCAGTACTTC.

The J gene is TRBJ2-1, the V gene TRBV19, with 11 nucleotides matching TRBD1. The CDR3 contains 16 residues. The germline V gene encodes CDR1 LNHDA and CDR2 SQIVND (reference sequence). J was trimmed by 5 bases and V by 5 bases; bases with no gene match: 8. The CDR3 protein is CASSPRTGGINNEQFF. The CDR3 DNA follows: TGTGCCAGTAGTCCCAGGACAGGGGGCATCAACAATGAGCAGTTCTTC. Full variable domain (remainder filled in from reference TRBV19 and TRBJ2-1): DGGITQSPKYLFRKEGQNVTLSCEQNLNHDAMYWYRQDPGQGLRLIYYSQIVNDFQKGDIAEGYSVSREKKESFPLTVTSAQKNPTAFYLCASSPRTGGINNEQFFGPGTRLTVL.

The chain links TRBV5-6 to TRBJ1-2; the match to TRBD1 covers 7 bases. The CDR3 loop spans 13 amino acids. The ends lost 4 bases at V and 6 bases at J; junction bases unmatched: 6. CDR1 and CDR2 (germline): SGHDT, YYEEEE. CDR3 DNA: TGTGCCAGCAGCCCCGACAGGGATGATGGCTACACCTTC. As protein: CASSPDRDDGYTF.

The genes are TRBV14 and TRBJ2-3; 10 nucleotides align to TRBD2. The ends lost 5 bases at V and 3 bases at J; junction bases unmatched: 8. Germline V gene lookup returns CDR1 SGHDN and CDR2 FVKESK. This CDR3 has 16 amino acids. The CDR3 DNA reads as TGTGCCAGCAGCTACCTCCCGGGACTAGCGACAGATACGCAGTATTTT. It codes for CASSYLPGLATDTQYF.

The chain employs TRBV9 and TRBJ2-4; D might be TRBD1 (6 bases). Per the germline V gene, CDR1 is SGDLS and CDR2 is YYNGEE. The V and J ends lost 3 bases and 2 bases respectively, with 18 bases between them. This CDR3 contains 17 residues. The CDR3 spells CASSAGQQGSPKNIQYF. CDR3 sequence (DNA): TGTGCCAGCAGCGCTGGGCAGCAGGGGTCTCCCAAAAACATTCAGTACTTC.

The CDR3 sequence: CASSLVGTDTQYF. DNA for the CDR3: TGTGCCAGTAGTTTGGTGGGCACAGATACGCAGTATTTT. This chain connects TRBV19 to TRBJ2-3; D unclear. The germline CDR1 and CDR2 sequences are LNHDA and SQIVND (reference sequence). Between the trimmed V and J ends, which lost 5 bases and 1 base, there was a span of 7 bases. This CDR3 comprises 13 residues. Using reference TRBV19 and TRBJ2-3 for the parts outside the CDR3, the full variable domain is DGGITQSPKYLFRKEGQNVTLSCEQNLNHDAMYWYRQDPGQGLRLIYYSQIVNDFQKGDIAEGYSVSREKKESFPLTVTSAQKNPTAFYLCASSLVGTDTQYFGPGTRLTVL.

V and J are TRBV19 and TRBJ1-2; D is possibly TRBD1 (6 bases). V dropped 1 base and J dropped 3 bases, with 12 bases sitting between them. CDR1 and CDR2 from the germline V gene are LNHDA and SQIVND (reference sequence). There are 15 residues in the CDR3. CDR3 residues: CASSIGGGPDYGYTF. The CDR3 region has the DNA TGTGCCAGTAGTATAGGTGGGGGCCCCGACTATGGCTACACCTTC.

The rearrangement uses TRBV5-6 and TRBJ2-7; 9 nucleotides align to TRBD2. Germline trimming cut 3 bases from V and 1 base from J; bases unmatched to any gene: 5. CDR1 is SGHDT, CDR2 YYEEEE, per germline. The CDR3 extends over 15 amino acids. The CDR3 DNA reads as TGTGCCAGCAGCTGGATGACTAGCGGATCCTACGAGCAGTACTTC. Protein: CASSWMTSGSYEQYF.

The chain recombines TRBV9 with TRBJ2-1; 7 bases agree with TRBD2. The CDR3 sequence is 18 residues long. CDR1 is SGDLS, CDR2 YYNGEE, per germline. As DNA, the CDR3 is TGTGTGACGGTAGGGAGGGCCCGTACCCCGTTCGCATACAATGAGCAGTTCTTC. It codes for CVTVGRARTPFAYNEQFF.

The V gene is TRBV4-1, the J gene TRBJ2-7; a possible D gene is TRBD1 (6 bases). This CDR3 comprises 15 residues. CDR1 is MGHRA, CDR2 YSYEKL, per germline. Trimming shortened V by 1 base and J by 3 bases, and 13 bases separated the two germline ends. CDR3 in DNA: TGCGCCAGCAGCCAAGGGGGCGAGGGGGTCTACGAGCAGTACTTC. Protein sequence: CASSQGGEGVYEQYF.

The V and J genes are TRBV4-2 and TRBJ1-4, with a weak D call TRBD1 (5 bases). V lost 5 bases to trimming and J lost 4 bases, with 11 bases between them. The CDR3 is made up of 14 amino acids. Germline loops: CDR1 LGHNA, CDR2 YNFKEQ. Written as DNA, the CDR3 is TGTGCCAGCAGCGCACGACAGAGTAATGAAAAACTGTTTTTT. It specifies CASSARQSNEKLFF.

The chain combines TRBV6-5 with TRBJ1-1, with D unclear. This CDR3 is built from 12 residues. Germline CDR1 MNHEY, CDR2 SVGAGI. V was clipped by 9 bases and J by 3 bases, with 11 bases between them. CDR3 in amino acids: CASQTEYTEAFF. The CDR3 nucleotides are TGTGCCAGTCAGACTGAATACACTGAAGCTTTCTTT.

The chain links TRBV9 to TRBJ1-2, with D possibly matching TRBD1 (5 bases). From germline, CDR1 is SGDLS and CDR2 YYNGEE. V was cut by 4 bases and J by 8 bases, with 9 bases left in between. The CDR3 is made up of 11 amino acids. The CDR3 protein is CASSPGGGYTF. As DNA, the CDR3 is TGTGCCAGCAGCCCTGGGGGAGGCTACACCTTC.

The V call is TRBV13, the J call TRBJ2-3, with 14 bases that match TRBD2. The CDR3 runs 16 residues. CDR1 is PRHDT, CDR2 FYEKMQ, per germline (reference sequence). Trimming at V came to 5 bases and at J to 3 bases, leaving 4 bases not matched to a gene. The CDR3, as DNA: TGTGCCAGCAGCATCAGACTAGCGGGGGGGACAGATACGCAGTATTTT. It encodes CASSIRLAGGTDTQYF.